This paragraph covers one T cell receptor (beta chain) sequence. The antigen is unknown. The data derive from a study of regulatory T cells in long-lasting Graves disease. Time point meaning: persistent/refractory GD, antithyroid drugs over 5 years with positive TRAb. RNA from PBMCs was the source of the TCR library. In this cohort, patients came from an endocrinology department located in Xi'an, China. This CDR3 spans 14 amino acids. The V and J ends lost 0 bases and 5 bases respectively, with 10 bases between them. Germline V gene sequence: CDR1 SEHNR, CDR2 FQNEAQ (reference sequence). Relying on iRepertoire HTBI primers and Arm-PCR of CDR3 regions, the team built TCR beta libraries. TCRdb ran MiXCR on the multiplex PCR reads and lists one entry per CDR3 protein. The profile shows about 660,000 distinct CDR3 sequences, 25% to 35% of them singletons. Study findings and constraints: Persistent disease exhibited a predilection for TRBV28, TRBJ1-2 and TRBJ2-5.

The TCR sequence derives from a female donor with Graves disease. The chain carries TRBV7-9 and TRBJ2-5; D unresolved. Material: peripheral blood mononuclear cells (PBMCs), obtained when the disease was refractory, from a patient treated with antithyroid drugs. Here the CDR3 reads CASSLAFGLETQYF. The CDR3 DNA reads TGTGCCAGCAGCTTAGCTTTTGGCCTCGAGACCCAGTACTTC.